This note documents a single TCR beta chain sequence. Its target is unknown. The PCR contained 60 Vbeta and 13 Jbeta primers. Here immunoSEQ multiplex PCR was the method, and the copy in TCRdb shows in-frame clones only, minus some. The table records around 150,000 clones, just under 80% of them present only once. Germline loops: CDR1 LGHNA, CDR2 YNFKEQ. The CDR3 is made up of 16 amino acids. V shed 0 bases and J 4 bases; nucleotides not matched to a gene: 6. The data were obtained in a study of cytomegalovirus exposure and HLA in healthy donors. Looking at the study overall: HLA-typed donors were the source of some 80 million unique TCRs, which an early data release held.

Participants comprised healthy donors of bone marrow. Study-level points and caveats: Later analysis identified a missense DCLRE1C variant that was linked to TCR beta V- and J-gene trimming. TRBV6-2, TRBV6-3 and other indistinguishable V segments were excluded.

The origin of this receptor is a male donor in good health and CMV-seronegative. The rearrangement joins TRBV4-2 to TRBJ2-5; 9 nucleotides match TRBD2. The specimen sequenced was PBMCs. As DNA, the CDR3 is TGTGCCAGCAGCCAAGATGGTAGCGGGGGAGGAGAGACCCAGTACTTC. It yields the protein CASSQDGSGGGETQYF.